Each of the 17 T cell receptor beta chains below was sequenced from the same sample in a study of blood T cell repertoires in COVID-19. Sequencing used immunoSEQ multiplex PCR; TCRdb keeps in-frame clones, though not all of them. The table has roughly 390,000 clones, around 84% seen once. The specimen was peripheral blood. These receptors originate from a woman aged 18 to 35 with acute or convalescent COVID-19.

This chain joins TRBV19 and TRBJ2-1, with TRBD2 identical over 8 bases. Looked up from germline, CDR1 is LNHDA and CDR2 is SQIVND (reference sequence). The CDR3 has 15 residues. The V and J ends lost 3 bases and 3 bases, in that order; junction bases with no gene match: 4. CDR3 residues: CASSMETSVYNEQFF. In nucleotides, the CDR3 is TGTGCCAGTAGTATGGAGACTAGCGTCTACAATGAGCAGTTCTTC.

The count of this clone is one. The V and J genes are TRBV11-2 and TRBJ1-4, with TRBD1 matching 9 bases. From germline, CDR1 is SGHAT and CDR2 FQNNGV. V dropped 2 bases and J dropped 6; count of bases not matched to a gene: 4. The CDR3 loop spans 15 amino acids. The CDR3 here is CASSLWTGVDEKLFF. The CDR3 region has the DNA TGTGCCAGCAGCTTATGGACAGGGGTGGATGAAAAACTGTTTTTT.

The rearrangement joins TRBV10-3 to TRBJ1-1; D gene uncertain. The CDR3 has 14 residues. Germline V CDR1 and CDR2: ENHRY, SYGVKD. Trimming stripped 3 bases from V and 4 bases from J, with 12 bases between. CDR3 loop: CAISDGSDSTEAFF. CDR3 DNA: TGTGCCATCAGTGACGGGTCCGATTCCACTGAAGCTTTCTTT.

The rearrangement links TRBV9 to TRBJ1-2; D unresolved. This CDR3 contains 15 residues. Trimming removed 0 bases at V and 4 bases at J, with 13 bases between. The germline CDR1 and CDR2 sequences are SGDLS and YYNGEE. In nucleotides, the CDR3 is TGTGCCAGCAGCGTAGAGACTGGGAGAGGCTATGGCTACACCTTC. Its protein is CASSVETGRGYGYTF.

Turning to this clone: It differs at one base from a far larger clone, so likely a read error. CDR3 protein: CASSLEMNTEAFF. CDR3 coding DNA: TGTGCCAGCAGCTTAGAGATGAACACTGAAGCTTTCTTT. The V call is TRBV14, the J call TRBJ1-1; no definite D call. The germline V and J ends were trimmed by 5 bases and 0 bases, with 7 bases remaining between them. CDR3 length equals 13 residues. Germline V CDR1 and CDR2: SGHDN, FVKESK.

V and J are TRBV2 and TRBJ2-7; D perhaps matches TRBD1 (6 bases). V dropped 7 bases and J dropped 9 bases, with 22 bases sitting between them. The CDR3 length is 14 residues. The germline CDR1 and CDR2 sequences are SNHLY and FYNNEI. In nucleotides, the CDR3 is TGTGCCAGCATCCCAATAACACAGGGAAGTGGGCAGTACTTC. It codes for CASIPITQGSGQYF.

This chain uses TRBV9 with TRBJ1-1; no clear D. Germline loops: CDR1 SGDLS, CDR2 YYNGEE. The V gene lost 1 base and the J gene lost 1 base, with 5 bases spanning the gap. The CDR3 length is 13 residues. The CDR3 DNA sequence: TGTGCCAGCAGCGTACAAGCGAACACTGAAGCTTTCTTT. Translating it yields CASSVQANTEAFF.

The J gene is TRBJ2-6, the V gene TRBV13; TRBD1 aligns across 8 bases. Germline lookup yields CDR1 PRHDT and CDR2 FYEKMQ (reference sequence). This CDR3 has 18 amino acids. V lost 1 base to trimming and J lost 2 bases; unmatched junction nucleotides: 7. The CDR3 here is CASSLVQGAPTGANVLTF. For the CDR3, the DNA is TGTGCCAGCAGCTTAGTTCAGGGGGCCCCTACTGGGGCCAACGTCCTGACTTTC.

V and J are TRBV9 and TRBJ2-5; the match to TRBD2 covers 7 bases. V gave up 4 bases and J gave up 0 bases; unmatched junction bases: 3. The CDR3 runs to 14 residues. Germline loops: CDR1 SGDLS, CDR2 YYNGEE. CDR3: CASSPGTNQETQYF. The CDR3 coding sequence is TGTGCCAGCAGCCCCGGGACTAACCAAGAGACCCAGTACTTC.

CDR3: CASSGGVSNQPQHF. The CDR3 coding sequence is TGTGCCAGCAGTGGGGGGGTTAGCAATCAGCCCCAGCATTTT. V is TRBV28 and J is TRBJ1-5, with D possibly matching TRBD1 (5 bases). CDR1 and CDR2 from the germline V gene are MDHEN and SYDVKM. V lost 5 bases and J lost 0, with 8 bases in between. The CDR3 is 14 amino acids. Drawing the rest from reference TRBV28 and TRBJ1-5, the complete variable domain is DVKVTQSSRYLVKRTGEKVFLECVQDMDHENMFWYRQDPGLGLRLIYFSYDVKMKEKGDIPEGYSVSREKKERFSLILESASTNQTSMYLCASSGGVSNQPQHFGDGTRLSIL.

The CDR3 nucleotides are TGTGCCTGGAGCCCCACCAGAAAGGACAGACTCTACAATGAGCAGTTCTTC. It is translated as CAWSPTRKDRLYNEQFF. The chain combines TRBV30 with TRBJ2-1; D perhaps matches TRBD1 (6 bases). Trimming took off 3 bases at V and 3 bases at J, with 21 bases between the two ends. Germline CDR1 and CDR2: GTSNPN and SVGIG (reference sequence). This CDR3 contains 17 residues.

The chain carries TRBV11-1 and TRBJ1-1; D possibly corresponds to TRBD1 (6 bases). Germline-derived CDR1 and CDR2 are SGHAT and FQDESV (reference sequence). The CDR3 totals 14 residues. V shed 3 bases and J shed 7 bases, with 15 bases lying between them. The CDR3 protein is CASSFGDTRIEAFF. As DNA, the CDR3 is TGTGCCAGCAGCTTTGGGGACACCCGAATTGAAGCTTTCTTT.

The V and J genes are TRBV5-1 and TRBJ1-1, with 7 bases aligning to TRBD1. The CDR3 sequence is 16 residues long. The germline gives CDR1 SGHRS, CDR2 YFSETQ. Trimming removed 2 bases from V and 1 base from J; junction bases left unmatched: 8. This CDR3 reads CASSFGARQGNTEAFF. The CDR3 DNA is TGCGCCAGCAGCTTCGGGGCCCGACAGGGGAACACTGAAGCTTTCTTT.

The rearrangement uses TRBV9 and TRBJ2-3, with unresolved D. This CDR3 contains 12 residues. V lost 6 bases, J lost 3 bases, and 8 bases lay in between. CDR1 is SGDLS and CDR2 is YYNGEE in the germline V gene. The CDR3 sequence: CASNSRTDTQYF. DNA of the CDR3: TGTGCCAGCAACTCTCGGACAGATACGCAGTATTTT.

The chain links TRBV19 to TRBJ2-3; D call uncertain. Between the trimmed V and J ends, which lost 10 bases and 2 bases, there was a span of 16 bases. This CDR3 is 14 amino acids long. Germline V CDR1 and CDR2: LNHDA, SQIVND (reference sequence). The CDR3 loop is CATQQNSITDTQYF. The CDR3 nucleotides are TGTGCCACCCAACAGAACTCCATCACAGATACGCAGTATTTT.

This clone is a singleton in its sample. V and J are TRBV28 and TRBJ2-5; tentatively, D is TRBD2 (5 bases). The CDR3 is 14 amino acids. Germline values: CDR1 MDHEN, CDR2 SYDVKM. The ends were cut back, 4 bases at V and 3 bases at J, with 12 bases in the middle. The CDR3 bases are TGTGCCAGCAGTTACGGACGGGAAAAAGAGACCCAGTACTTC. It codes for CASSYGREKETQYF.

This chain joins TRBV5-4 and TRBJ1-1; a weak D match, TRBD1 (6 bases). V was cut by 0 bases and J by 6 bases, with 15 bases left in between. The CDR3 is 15 residues long. Germline-derived CDR1 and CDR2 are SGHNT and YYREEE (reference sequence). CDR3 sequence: CASSLGGLSLAEAFF. The DNA for the CDR3 is TGTGCCAGCAGCTTGGGGGGGCTTTCTTTGGCTGAAGCTTTCTTT.